The source of this T cell receptor (beta chain) is a study of OX40 agonist ivuxolimab in advanced cancers. Libraries were prepared by immunoSEQ multiplex PCR; TCRdb keeps only in-frame clonotypes and omits some of them. In the table there are around 20,000 clones, approximately 87% of which are singletons. This CDR3 is 15 amino acids long. The germline CDR1 and CDR2 sequences are SEHNR and FQNEAQ (reference sequence). V gave up 7 bases and J gave up 0 bases, with 12 bases separating them. The origin of this receptor is an adult with an advanced solid tumor such as melanoma, head and neck, liver or kidney cancer. Material: CD4+ or CD8+ T cells sorted from blood, obtained in a trial of the OX40 agonist ivuxolimab. The V call is TRBV7-9, the J call TRBJ2-2; possible D gene TRBD2, 5 bases. CDR3 nucleotides: TGTGCCAGCACCCCAAGAGGGCCGAACACCGGGGAGCTGTTTTTT. Its translation is CASTPRGPNTGELFF.